This T cell receptor beta chain is drawn from a study of blood T cell repertoires in COVID-19. Across the whole study: Sites in the United States, Italy and Spain provided acute and convalescent COVID-19 samples. PBMCs, B-cell-depleted T cells, or T cells were the source of the cDNA or gDNA that made up the material.

This CDR3 has 15 residues. The germline CDR1 and CDR2 sequences are SGHKS and YYEKEE (reference sequence). V was shortened by 2 bases and J by 3 bases, with 12 bases between the two germline ends. Original analysis: Counts of nucleated cells, estimated from reference gene primer amplification, were obtained. Repertoires were generated with immunoSEQ multiplex PCR, while TCRdb's copy carries only in-frame clones and drops some. D and trimming come from the DNA, and the V and J calls and clone size come from that table. The sample includes tens of thousands of clones, 75% to 90% of them seen just once. Seattle researchers signed up patients amid active infection and tracked them longitudinally.

The rearrangement joins TRBV5-5 to TRBJ1-3; a possible D gene is TRBD1 (6 bases). The sequencing input was peripheral blood. This receptor was identified in a woman aged 55-70 years with COVID-19, enrolled during active disease. CDR3 amino acids: CASSFQGQSGNTIYF. CDR3 DNA: TGTGCCAGCAGCTTTCAGGGGCAAAGTGGAAACACCATATATTTT.